The text below deals with one T cell receptor (beta chain). The same CDR3 can be traced to other DNA sequences in this sample. CDR3 length: 15 amino acids. V was clipped by 0 bases and J by 1 base, with 9 bases between them. Germline V gene sequence: CDR1 LGHDT, CDR2 YNNKEL (reference sequence). The sample comes from a study of blood T cell repertoires in COVID-19. About the research overall: COVID-19 samples from acute and convalescent phases originated in the United States, Italy and Spain.

Participants were aged about 18 to 95 years, lived in 25 or so US areas, and enrolled virtually. Authors' analysis steps: Scientists estimated how many nucleated cells there were by amplifying reference gene primers. Clones were read by immunoSEQ multiplex PCR, and TCRdb kept only the in-frame ones, dropping some. The V and J calls and clone size were taken over from that table, and D and trimming were inferred from the DNA. Of roughly 250,000 clones listed, roughly 87% are singletons. The chain is built from TRBV3-1 (or the pseudogene TRBV3-2) and TRBJ1-1; maybe TRBD1 (5 bases). The sample taken for sequencing was PBMCs or T cells enriched from blood (not recorded which). The clonotype originates from a woman in her thirties with acute COVID-19. CDR3: CASSQEGRANTEAFF. The DNA of the CDR3 is TGTGCCAGCAGCCAAGAGGGCAGGGCGAACACTGAAGCTTTCTTT.